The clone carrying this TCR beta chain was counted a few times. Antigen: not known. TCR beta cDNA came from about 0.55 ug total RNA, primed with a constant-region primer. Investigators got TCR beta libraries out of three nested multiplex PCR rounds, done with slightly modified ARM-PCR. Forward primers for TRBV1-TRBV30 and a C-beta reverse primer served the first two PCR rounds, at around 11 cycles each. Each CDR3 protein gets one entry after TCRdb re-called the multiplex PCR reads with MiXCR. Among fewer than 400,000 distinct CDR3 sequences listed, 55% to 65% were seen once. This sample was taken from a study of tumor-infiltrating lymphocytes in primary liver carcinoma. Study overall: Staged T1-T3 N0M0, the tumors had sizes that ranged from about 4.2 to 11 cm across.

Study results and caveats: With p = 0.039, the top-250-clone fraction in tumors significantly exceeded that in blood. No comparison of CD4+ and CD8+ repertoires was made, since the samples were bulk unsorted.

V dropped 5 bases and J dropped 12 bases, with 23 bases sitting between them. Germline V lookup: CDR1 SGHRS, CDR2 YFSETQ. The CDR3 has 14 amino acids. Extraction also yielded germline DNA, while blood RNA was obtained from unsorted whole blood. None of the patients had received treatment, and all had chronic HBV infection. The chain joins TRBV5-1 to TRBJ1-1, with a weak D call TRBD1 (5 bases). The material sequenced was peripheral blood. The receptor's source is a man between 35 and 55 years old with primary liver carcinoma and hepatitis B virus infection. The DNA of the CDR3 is TGCGCCAGCAGTGAAACTCGTCCAGGGCTTGAGACTTTCTTT. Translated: CASSETRPGLETFF.